The 17 T cell receptor beta chains below were found in one sample sequenced in a study of blood T cell repertoires in COVID-19. Some clones are missing from TCRdb's copy, which holds only in-frame ones; the method was immunoSEQ multiplex PCR. The top ten clones hold 6.2% of a sample with 140,000 to 150,000 clones, 85% of them seen once. The sample comprised PBMCs or T cells enriched from blood (not recorded which). These receptors were collected from a woman aged 40 to 55 who had recovered from COVID-19.

The chain is built from TRBV9 and TRBJ2-7; TRBD2 matches 7 bases. The ends lost 4 bases at V and 4 bases at J; junction bases unmatched: 8. This CDR3 is built from 14 residues. Germline CDR1 SGDLS, CDR2 YYNGEE. The CDR3 sequence is CASSPRRGSYEQYF. CDR3 bases: TGTGCCAGCAGCCCCAGGCGGGGGTCGTACGAGCAGTACTTC.

The V gene is TRBV6-4, the J gene TRBJ1-2, with D tentatively TRBD1 (6 bases). V lost 7 bases, J lost 3 bases, and 6 bases lay in between. Looked up from germline, CDR1 is MRHNA and CDR2 is SNTAGT. The length of the CDR3 is 11 residues. CDR3 nucleotides: TGTGCCAGCAAGGGGGACTATGGCTACACCTTC. Protein sequence: CASKGDYGYTF.

The chain is built from TRBV10-3 and TRBJ2-3; a weak D match, TRBD1 (5 bases). V was clipped by 0 bases and J by 0 bases, with 13 bases between them. CDR3 length equals 17 residues. Germline assignment: CDR1 ENHRY and CDR2 SYGVKD. Here the CDR3 DNA reads TGTGCCATCAGTGAGTCGGTCCAGGGTACTAGCACAGATACGCAGTATTTT. Protein: CAISESVQGTSTDTQYF.

This clone was picked up a small number of times. This chain links TRBV2 with TRBJ1-5; D possibly corresponds to TRBD1 (5 bases). The CDR3 extends over 15 amino acids. Per the germline V gene, CDR1 is SNHLY and CDR2 is FYNNEI. V was clipped by 5 bases and J by 0 bases, with 11 bases between them. CDR3 loop: CASSSTGLSNQPQHF. The CDR3 coding sequence is TGTGCCAGCAGTTCAACAGGTCTTAGCAATCAGCCCCAGCATTTT.

The chain links TRBV5-4 to TRBJ1-1; 7 nucleotides match TRBD1. Germline CDR1 reads SGHNT; CDR2 reads YYREEE (reference sequence). The CDR3 sequence is 14 residues long. Trimming cost V 4 bases and J 1 base; bases outside gene matches: 4. This CDR3 is CASSMTGTNTEAFF. CDR3 DNA: TGTGCCAGCAGCATGACAGGGACGAACACTGAAGCTTTCTTT.

The chain couples TRBV10-2 to TRBJ1-2; the match to TRBD1 covers 9 bases. Per germline, CDR1 WSHSY and CDR2 SAAADI. The CDR3 sequence is 14 residues long. The trim removed 2 bases at V and 6 bases at J, leaving 4 bases unmatched. The CDR3 bases are TGCGCCAGCAGTGAGACGGGACAGGGAGATGGCTACACCTTC. Its protein product is CASSETGQGDGYTF.

This clone was observed a single time. The chain recombines TRBV27 with TRBJ2-6, with D possibly TRBD2 on 5 matching bases. V was clipped by 8 bases and J by 4 bases, with 18 bases between them. The CDR3 spans 16 residues. Germline V lookup: CDR1 MNHEY, CDR2 SMNVEV (reference sequence). CDR3 DNA sequence: TGTGCCAGCGGCAATTTATGGACGGGAGGGGCCAACGTCCTGACTTTC. This gives the protein CASGNLWTGGANVLTF.

The V and J genes are TRBV6-5 and TRBJ2-1; tentatively, D is TRBD2 (7 bases). The CDR3 contains 14 residues. Per the germline V gene, CDR1 is MNHEY and CDR2 is SVGAGI. With 5 bases removed from V and 10 bases from J, the gap between germline ends came to 18 bases. DNA of the CDR3: TGTGCCAGCAGTCCGGGGGGCGGGGCACGAGAGCAGTTCTTC. Translating it yields CASSPGGGAREQFF.

The table lists this clone with a count of one. The gene calls are TRBV10-1 and TRBJ1-6; 8 nucleotides align to TRBD1. The V gene's germline CDR1 is WNHNN and CDR2 SYGVQD (reference sequence). The trim removed 9 bases at V and 0 bases at J, leaving 10 bases unmatched. The CDR3 is made up of 17 amino acids. The CDR3 sequence is CARPTGTGRSYNSPLHF. The CDR3, as DNA: TGCGCCAGACCCACCGGGACAGGCCGCTCCTATAATTCACCCCTCCACTTT.

The J gene is TRBJ1-2, the V gene TRBV28, with TRBD1 matching over 12 bases. CDR1 and CDR2 from the germline V gene are MDHEN and SYDVKM. The CDR3 runs 16 residues. The V gene end was trimmed by 2 bases and the J gene end by 5 bases; junction bases not matched to a gene: 6. This CDR3 is CASSLGGTGGWYGYTF. In DNA, the CDR3 is TGTGCCAGCAGTTTAGGGGGGACAGGGGGCTGGTATGGCTACACCTTC.

The chain has TRBV5-4 and TRBJ2-5; 9 nucleotides match TRBD1. The CDR3 has 15 residues. With 1 base clipped from V and 5 bases from J, the junction kept 6 bases outside the gene matches. Germline V gene sequence: CDR1 SGHNT, CDR2 YYREEE (reference sequence). Here the CDR3 reads CASSLPGQGMETQYF. Here the CDR3 DNA reads TGTGCCAGCAGCTTGCCGGGACAGGGAATGGAGACCCAGTACTTC. The full variable domain, with the rest looked up from reference TRBV5-4 and TRBJ2-5, is ETGVTQSPTHLIKTRGQQVTLRCSSQSGHNTVSWYQQALGQGPQFIFQYYREEENGRGNFPPRFSGLQFPNYSSELNVNALELDDSALYLCASSLPGQGMETQYFGPGTRLLVL.

The V and J genes are TRBV10-1 and TRBJ2-5; 11 bases match TRBD2. The CDR3 runs 15 residues. CDR1 is WNHNN, CDR2 SYGVQD, per germline (reference sequence). Losses at the gene ends were 10 bases for V and 1 base for J; bases not matched to a gene: 8. CDR3 nucleotides: TGCGCCACCACGGTAGCGGGAGGGATCCAAGAGACCCAGTACTTC. Its translation is CATTVAGGIQETQYF.

J is TRBJ1-5 and V is TRBV7-9, with TRBD1 matching 8 bases. The CDR3 sequence is 14 residues long. In germline, CDR1 is SEHNR, CDR2 FQNEAQ (reference sequence). J gave up 5 bases and V 5 bases, and 5 bases lay outside the gene matches. The CDR3 bases are TGTGCCAGCAGCCCGGGGACAGGATATCAGCCCCAGCATTTT. It specifies CASSPGTGYQPQHF. Full variable domain (rest looked up from reference TRBV7-9 and TRBJ1-5): DTGVSQNPRHKITKRGQNVTFRCDPISEHNRLYWYRQTLGQGPEFLTYFQNEAQLEKSRLLSDRFSAERPKGSFSTLEIQRTEQGDSAMYLCASSPGTGYQPQHFGDGTRLSIL.

The CDR3 sequence is CASNRDREGEKLFF. CDR3 coding DNA: TGTGCCAGTAATCGGGACAGGGAAGGTGAAAAACTGTTTTTT. The chain recombines TRBV19 with TRBJ1-4, with TRBD1 identical over 9 bases. CDR3 length: 14 residues. Trimming at V came to 7 bases and at J to 7 bases, leaving 7 bases not matched to a gene. Germline V gives CDR1 LNHDA, CDR2 SQIVND (reference sequence). Variable domain in full (rest from reference TRBV19 and TRBJ1-4): DGGITQSPKYLFRKEGQNVTLSCEQNLNHDAMYWYRQDPGQGLRLIYYSQIVNDFQKGDIAEGYSVSREKKESFPLTVTSAQKNPTAFYLCASNRDREGEKLFFGSGTQLSVL.

The chain recombines TRBV11-2 with TRBJ2-2; 7 positions agree with TRBD1. V shed 1 base and J 4 bases; nucleotides not matched to a gene: 3. Germline-derived CDR1 and CDR2 are SGHAT and FQNNGV. This CDR3 has 15 residues. Here the CDR3 reads CASSLGGQTTGELFF. CDR3 nucleotide sequence: TGTGCCAGCAGCTTAGGGGGACAGACCACCGGGGAGCTGTTTTTT.

The chain couples TRBV9 to TRBJ1-2; D is uncertain. From germline, CDR1 is SGDLS and CDR2 YYNGEE. Trimming pared 4 bases from V and 1 base from J, leaving 20 bases between. The CDR3 has 17 amino acids. The CDR3 loop is CASSSDLGSLRNYGYTF. The CDR3 DNA reads as TGTGCCAGCAGCTCCGACCTTGGGAGTTTACGTAACTATGGCTACACCTTC. The variable domain in full, completed from reference TRBV9 and TRBJ1-2, reads DSGVTQTPKHLITATGQRVTLRCSPRSGDLSVYWYQQSLDQGLQFLIQYYNGEERAKGNILERFSAQQFPDLHSELNLSSLELGDSALYFCASSSDLGSLRNYGYTFGSGTRLTVV.

This clone was seen just once. J is TRBJ1-2 and V is TRBV24-1; 7 nucleotides match TRBD1. Per the germline V gene, CDR1 is KGHDR and CDR2 is SFDVKD. After removal of 3 bases from V and 10 bases from J, the junction contained 7 bases not matched to a gene. CDR3 length: 13 amino acids. The CDR3, as DNA: TGTGCCACCAGTGATCGGGACAGCAGAGACTACACCTTC. Protein product: CATSDRDSRDYTF.